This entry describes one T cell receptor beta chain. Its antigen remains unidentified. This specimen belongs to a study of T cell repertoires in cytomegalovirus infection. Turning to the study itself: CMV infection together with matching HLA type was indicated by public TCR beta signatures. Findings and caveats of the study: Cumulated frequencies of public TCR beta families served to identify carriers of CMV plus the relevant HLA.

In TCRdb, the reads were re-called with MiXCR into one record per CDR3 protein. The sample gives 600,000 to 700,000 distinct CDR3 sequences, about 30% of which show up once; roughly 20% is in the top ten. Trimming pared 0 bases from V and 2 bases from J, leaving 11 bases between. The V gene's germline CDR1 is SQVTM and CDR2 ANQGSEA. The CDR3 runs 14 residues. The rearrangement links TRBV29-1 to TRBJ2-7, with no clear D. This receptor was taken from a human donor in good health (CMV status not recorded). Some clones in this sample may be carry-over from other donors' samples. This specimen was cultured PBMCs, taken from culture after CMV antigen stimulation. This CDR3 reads CSVEDLDNPYEQYF. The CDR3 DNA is TGCAGCGTTGAAGATTTAGACAACCCCTACGAGCAGTACTTC.